Included here is one TCR beta chain sequence, with context. What it binds is unknown. CD45RO-negative, CCR7-positively selected cells formed the naive CD8 fraction, excluding terminally differentiated effector memory CD45RA+ cells. Profiling relied on immunoSEQ multiplex PCR, and the TCRdb table lists in-frame clones only, not all of them. The data contain around 2.1 million clones, 85% to 95% of them singletons. CDR1 is SGDLS, CDR2 YYNGEE, per germline. This CDR3 is built from 16 residues. Between the trimmed V and J ends, which lost 4 bases and 0 bases, there was a span of 17 bases. These data belong to a study of shared clonotypes between healthy human individuals. General observations from the study: There were few donors, and this limited the genetic and exposure-history diversity represented. What rarefaction showed was incomplete sorted-subset sequencing despite large depth. A handful of donors held about 5% of naive CD4 clonotypes in common.

The clonotype originates from a man aged 18 to 30 in good health. Some clones in this sample may be carry-over from other donors' samples. The specimen sequenced was naive CD8+ T cells from PBMCs. V usage is TRBV9 and J usage is TRBJ2-7; perhaps TRBD2 as D (6 bases). In DNA, the CDR3 is TGTGCCAGCAGCATCTCCGGGACTCCTAGCTCCTACGAGCAGTACTTC. Translation gives CASSISGTPSSYEQYF.